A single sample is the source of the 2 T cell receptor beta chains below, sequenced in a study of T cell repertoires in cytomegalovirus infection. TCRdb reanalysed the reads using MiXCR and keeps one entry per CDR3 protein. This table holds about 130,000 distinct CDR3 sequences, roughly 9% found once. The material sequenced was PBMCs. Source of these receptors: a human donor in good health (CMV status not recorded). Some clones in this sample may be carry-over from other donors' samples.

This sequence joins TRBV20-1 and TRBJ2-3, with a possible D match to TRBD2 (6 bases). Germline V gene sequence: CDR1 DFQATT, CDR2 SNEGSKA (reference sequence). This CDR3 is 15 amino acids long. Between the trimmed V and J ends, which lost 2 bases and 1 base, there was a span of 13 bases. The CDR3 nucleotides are TGCAGTGCTAGACCGGACTGGGGGGGCACAGATACGCAGTATTTT. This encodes CSARPDWGGTDTQYF.

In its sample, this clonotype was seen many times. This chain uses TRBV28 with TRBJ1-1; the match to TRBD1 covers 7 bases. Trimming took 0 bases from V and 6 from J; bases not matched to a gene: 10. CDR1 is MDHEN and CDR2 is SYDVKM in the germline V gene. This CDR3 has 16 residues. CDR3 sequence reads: CASSLWGKDRTPEAFF. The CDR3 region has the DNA TGTGCCAGCAGTTTATGGGGGAAGGACAGGACGCCTGAAGCTTTCTTT.